The rows below give T cell receptor beta chains drawn from one sample of a study of cytomegalovirus exposure and HLA in healthy donors. The data were produced by immunoSEQ multiplex PCR, yet TCRdb's version contains in-frame clones alone and is incomplete. The profile shows 150,000 to 200,000 clones, more than 75% of them singletons. The sample comprised PBMCs. These receptors all stem from a man aged 18 to 29 in good health and CMV-seropositive. Both conserved end residues are part of each CDR3. The order of the fields is J gene, clone size, D gene, V gene, CDR3 protein, CDR3 DNA. D genes are given only for firm matches. Rows give clone size only sometimes, using once, few, many, or a class for an expanded clone.

j_gene: TRBJ1-2; abundance: .; d_gene: .; v_gene: TRBV5-8; CDR3aa: CASSYTQDGRISNYGYTF; CDR3nt: TGTGCCAGCAGCTACACCCAGGATGGGAGGATCTCTAACTATGGCTACACCTTC
j_gene: TRBJ1-2; abundance: .; d_gene: .; v_gene: TRBV5-1; CDR3aa: CASSSEAGNYGYTF; CDR3nt: TGCGCCAGCAGCTCGGAAGCGGGGAACTATGGCTACACCTTC
j_gene: TRBJ1-5; abundance: .; d_gene: TRBD1; v_gene: TRBV5-8; CDR3aa: CASSLVRGLDQPQHF; CDR3nt: TGTGCCAGCAGCTTGGTCAGGGGGTTGGATCAGCCCCAGCATTTT
j_gene: TRBJ2-6; abundance: .; d_gene: .; v_gene: TRBV27; CDR3aa: CASSLSSYSGANVLTF; CDR3nt: TGTGCCAGCAGTTTAAGCTCTTACTCTGGGGCCAACGTCCTGACTTTC
j_gene: TRBJ2-1; abundance: .; d_gene: TRBD2; v_gene: TRBV11-2; CDR3aa: CASRQNIAGVSGEQFF; CDR3nt: TGTGCCAGCAGACAGAATATAGCGGGAGTGTCCGGTGAGCAGTTCTTC
j_gene: TRBJ1-2; abundance: .; d_gene: TRBD1; v_gene: TRBV6-1; CDR3aa: CASIPDRANYGYTF; CDR3nt: TGTGCCAGCATTCCGGACAGGGCCAACTATGGCTACACCTTC
j_gene: TRBJ2-7; abundance: .; d_gene: .; v_gene: TRBV27; CDR3aa: CASSLYSADEQYF; CDR3nt: TGTGCCAGCAGTTTATATAGCGCGGACGAGCAGTACTTC
j_gene: TRBJ2-1; abundance: .; d_gene: TRBD2; v_gene: TRBV5-1; CDR3aa: CASSRTSGGGSSYNEQFF; CDR3nt: TGCGCCAGCAGCCGAACTAGCGGGGGGGGGAGCTCCTACAATGAGCAGTTCTTC
j_gene: TRBJ1-1; abundance: few; d_gene: .; v_gene: TRBV25-1; CDR3aa: CASSVGHLNTEAFF; CDR3nt: TGTGCCAGCAGTGTAGGACACTTGAACACTGAAGCTTTCTTT
j_gene: TRBJ2-7; abundance: .; d_gene: .; v_gene: TRBV7-9; CDR3aa: CASSLEGSITYEQYF; CDR3nt: TGTGCCAGCAGCTTGGAGGGGTCGATCACCTACGAGCAGTACTTC
j_gene: TRBJ2-2; abundance: .; d_gene: .; v_gene: TRBV5-6; CDR3aa: CASSLLPGSESGELFF; CDR3nt: TGTGCCAGCAGCTTACTTCCGGGGAGCGAGAGCGGGGAGCTGTTTTTT
j_gene: TRBJ1-1; abundance: .; d_gene: .; v_gene: TRBV5-4; CDR3aa: CASSLSIEATEAFF; CDR3nt: TGTGCCAGCAGCTTATCCATTGAAGCCACTGAAGCTTTCTTT
j_gene: TRBJ1-3; abundance: .; d_gene: .; v_gene: TRBV19; CDR3aa: CASSTNPGQRSSGNTIYF; CDR3nt: TGTGCCAGTAGTACCAATCCGGGACAAAGGAGCTCTGGAAACACCATATATTTT
j_gene: TRBJ1-2; abundance: .; d_gene: TRBD1; v_gene: TRBV4-1; CDR3aa: CASSTMPRGPHYGYTF; CDR3nt: TGCGCCAGCAGCACGATGCCCAGGGGGCCTCACTATGGCTACACCTTC
j_gene: TRBJ2-2; abundance: .; d_gene: .; v_gene: TRBV4-1; CDR3aa: CASSQEGSALTGELFF; CDR3nt: TGCGCCAGCAGCCAAGAGGGTAGCGCCCTCACCGGGGAGCTGTTTTTT
j_gene: TRBJ1-1; abundance: .; d_gene: .; v_gene: TRBV11-2; CDR3aa: CASSLNRVELAEAFF; CDR3nt: TGTGCCAGCAGCCTTAACAGGGTAGAACTAGCTGAAGCTTTCTTT
j_gene: TRBJ1-2; abundance: .; d_gene: TRBD1; v_gene: TRBV12-5; CDR3aa: CASGLATDRGANYGYTF; CDR3nt: TGTGCTAGTGGTTTGGCAACCGACAGGGGAGCTAACTATGGCTACACCTTC
j_gene: TRBJ2-7; abundance: .; d_gene: .; v_gene: TRBV5-6; CDR3aa: CASSLIMREQYF; CDR3nt: TGTGCCAGCAGCTTGATCATGCGGGAGCAGTACTTC
j_gene: TRBJ1-1; abundance: .; d_gene: .; v_gene: TRBV7-3; CDR3aa: CASSLLGGNTEAFF; CDR3nt: TGTGCCAGCAGCTTACTTGGAGGGAACACTGAAGCTTTCTTT
j_gene: TRBJ2-2; abundance: .; d_gene: TRBD1; v_gene: TRBV25-1; CDR3aa: CASGSMDRGYAGELFF; CDR3nt: TGTGCCAGCGGGTCCATGGACAGGGGTTATGCCGGGGAGCTGTTTTTT
j_gene: TRBJ2-3; abundance: .; d_gene: TRBD1; v_gene: TRBV10-3; CDR3aa: CAISRQGPEGTDTQYF; CDR3nt: TGTGCCATCAGTCGACAGGGGCCGGAGGGCACAGATACGCAGTATTTT
j_gene: TRBJ2-4; abundance: few; d_gene: TRBD2; v_gene: TRBV6-7; CDR3aa: CASRHGGWAGSIQYF; CDR3nt: TGTGCCAGCAGACACGGGGGGTGGGCGGGGAGCATTCAGTACTTC
j_gene: TRBJ2-4; abundance: once; d_gene: TRBD1; v_gene: TRBV5-1; CDR3aa: CASSLEGTENSQYF; CDR3nt: TGCGCCAGCAGCTTGGAAGGGACAGAAAACAGTCAGTACTTC
j_gene: TRBJ2-7; abundance: few; d_gene: TRBD2; v_gene: TRBV7-2; CDR3aa: CASSLVAGEAYEQYF; CDR3nt: TGTGCCAGCAGCTTAGTAGCGGGGGAGGCCTACGAGCAGTACTTC
j_gene: TRBJ1-1; abundance: .; d_gene: .; v_gene: TRBV29-1; CDR3aa: CSVPQGSNTEAFF; CDR3nt: TGCAGCGTACCACAGGGTTCGAACACTGAAGCTTTCTTT
j_gene: TRBJ2-7; abundance: .; d_gene: .; v_gene: TRBV6-4; CDR3aa: CASSATAQTEIYEQYF; CDR3nt: TGTGCCAGCAGTGCCACCGCGCAAACAGAGATCTACGAGCAGTACTTC
j_gene: TRBJ1-1; abundance: .; d_gene: TRBD1; v_gene: TRBV6-1; CDR3aa: CASREDRAPNTEAFF; CDR3nt: TGTGCCAGCAGGGAGGACAGGGCCCCGAACACTGAAGCTTTCTTT